The following is a T cell receptor (beta chain) sequence with its context. The antigen it recognizes is unknown. Per-base quality was not reported, and no clone a single base away is much larger than it. CDR1 and CDR2, looked up from the germline V gene (reference sequence), are MNHEY and SMNVEV. From the cysteine up to the phenylalanine, the CDR3 has a length of 14 residues. The DNA shown is the 42-base CDR3, in frame from base 1. V is cut back by 3 bases and J by 5 bases, with 4 bases in the junction unmatched. The data were obtained in a study of T-cell reconstitution after alpha-beta-depleted transplantation in children listed by TCRdb under 2016. For the study in its entirety: The study quantitatively tracked T-cell immune reconstitution after TCRalphabeta/CD19-depleted allogeneic hematopoietic cell transplantation in children using TCR repertoire profiling.

Receptor libraries were prepared by PCR. TCRdb records Illumina HiSeq 2500 as the sequencer. TCR libraries were prepared with molecular barcoding, using unique molecular identifiers to normalize TCRbeta repertoire quantification. In-frame beta chains were kept once TCRdb had trimmed the public reads at Q25 with fastp and called clones with MiXCR. Identical CDR3 proteins give one entry, which carries the most common genes and DNA. The sample table contains some 500,000 distinct CDR3 sequences; only one count was recorded for around 18% of them. Together, the top ten hold less than 4% of the sample. Rearrangement joined TRBV27 to TRBJ1-5, with 7 bases aligning to TRBD1. The sample here was PBMCs from the stem cell graft donor, taken from the stem cell graft. This TCR was recovered from a human donor who donated a stem cell graft to a child with acute lymphoblastic leukemia. In nucleotides, the sequence is TGTGCCAGCAGTTTCGAGGGGGCCCATCAGCCCCAGCATTTT. Its translation is CASSFEGAHQPQHF.